The TCR beta chain described here comes from a study of PD-L1 blockade in urothelial cancer. Overall study context: Prior chemotherapy regimens per patient numbered 0 to 3. T cells numbered a median of about 150,000 in the blood samples.

Trimming removed 4 bases from V and 0 bases from J; junction bases left unmatched: 12. This CDR3 region has 17 residues. Per the germline V gene, CDR1 is SGHRS and CDR2 is YFSETQ. Time point reported: pretreatment peripheral blood. Patients were diagnosed with urothelial carcinoma, either locally advanced or metastatic. Libraries were prepared by immunoSEQ multiplex PCR; TCRdb keeps only in-frame clonotypes and omits some of them. Of 50,000 or so clones listed, around 74% are singletons. Sequenced material: PBMCs, taken around atezolizumab (anti-PD-L1) treatment. This chain uses TRBV5-1 with TRBJ1-2; 7 bases are a match to TRBD1. The source is a man between 70 and 80 years old with urothelial cancer. Here the CDR3 reads CASSHGQAHLANYGYTF. In DNA, the CDR3 is TGCGCCAGCAGCCATGGACAGGCCCACTTAGCTAACTATGGCTACACCTTC.